This TCR beta chain was obtained from a study of CD8 T cells in ankylosing spondylitis. Findings of the study overall: Some of the motif variants had earlier been found in reactive arthritis patients' fluid and blood. Peripheral blood samples showed relatively rare disease-linked clones, and these clones were CD8+. Several highly homologous variants made up a TCR beta motif, and this motif appeared characteristic of ankylosing spondylitis blood.

This CDR3 spans 16 amino acids. Per germline, CDR1 LGHNA and CDR2 YNFKEQ. As the method for making TCR beta libraries, quantitative 5'-RACE with molecular barcodes was used. TCRdb re-called the 5' RACE reads through MiXCR, storing one row per CDR3 protein. This table has hundreds of thousands of distinct CDR3 sequences, about 12% appearing once. As concerns this clonotype: Antigen unknown. The germline gene is not matched at one end of the junction; a read error may be the cause.

This chain uses TRBV4-2 with TRBJ2-7; D not certain. Sequenced input: blood, either unsorted or a sorted T cell fraction (not recorded which). This TCR came from a male donor with ankylosing spondylitis. DNA of the CDR3: TGTGCCAGCAGCAAAGAAGGCAGCGCGAGCTCCTACGAGCAGTACTTC. This gives the protein CASSKEGSASSYEQYF.